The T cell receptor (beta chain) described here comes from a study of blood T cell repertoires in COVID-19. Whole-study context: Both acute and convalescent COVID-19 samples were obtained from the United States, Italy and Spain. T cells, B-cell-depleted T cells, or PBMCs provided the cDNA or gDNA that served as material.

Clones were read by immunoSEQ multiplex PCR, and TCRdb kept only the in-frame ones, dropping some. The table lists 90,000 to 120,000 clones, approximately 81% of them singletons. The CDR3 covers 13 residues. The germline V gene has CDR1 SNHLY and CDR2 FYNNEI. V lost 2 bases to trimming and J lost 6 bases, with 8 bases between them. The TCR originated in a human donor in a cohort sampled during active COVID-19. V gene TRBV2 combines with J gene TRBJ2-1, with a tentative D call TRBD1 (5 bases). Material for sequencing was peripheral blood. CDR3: CASSEPGLNEQFF. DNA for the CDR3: TGTGCCAGCAGTGAACCAGGGCTCAATGAGCAGTTCTTC.